This TCR beta chain was sequenced in a study of PD-1 blockade in classical Hodgkin lymphoma. By sample fraction, this clone is medium-sized. Brentuximab vedotin exposure varied, and every patient relapsed after autologous stem cell transplantation. Profiled with immunoSEQ multiplex PCR; TCRdb holds only in-frame clones, not every one. The table lists about 12,000 clones, 80% to 85% of them singletons. The CDR3 has 14 amino acids. This sequence was found in a human donor with classical Hodgkin lymphoma. The rearrangement links TRBV12-2 to TRBJ2-1; the table's D call, TRBD2, was not checked against the DNA. TRBV12-2 is a pseudogene segment. The input for sequencing was peripheral blood mononuclear cells (PBMCs), taken at baseline. The CDR3 loop is CASRSTSGRGEQFF. The CDR3 bases are TGTGCAAGTCGTTCTACTAGCGGGAGGGGTGAGCAGTTCTTC.